This TCR beta chain was recovered during a study of OX40 agonist ivuxolimab in advanced cancers. TCRdb's copy holds only in-frame clones and misses some; the assay was immunoSEQ multiplex PCR. Among over 90,000 clones listed, roughly nine tenths were seen once. The length of the CDR3 is 15 residues. Trimming stripped 0 bases from V and 2 bases from J, with 11 bases between. Germline lookup yields CDR1 SGDLS and CDR2 YYNGEE. This clone was seen only a few times. The specimen comprised CD4+ or CD8+ T cells sorted from blood, sampled in a trial of the OX40 agonist ivuxolimab. The clonotype was recovered from an adult with an advanced solid tumor such as melanoma, head and neck, liver or kidney cancer. The chain uses TRBV9 and TRBJ1-2; D remains ambiguous. CDR3 sequence reads: CASSVAGGLNYGYTF. The CDR3 DNA follows: TGTGCCAGCAGCGTAGCCGGAGGATTAAACTATGGCTACACCTTC.